Here is one T cell receptor (beta chain) with its context. The specificity of this receptor is unknown. Nothing much larger sits one base from this clone, and base qualities are not available. These data come from a study of response to subunit inactivated influenza vaccine (dated by TCRdb to 2016 to 2019). Background for the entire study: The study used deep quantitative T cell receptor repertoire profiling to track responses to a trivalent subunit inactivated influenza vaccine. The paper's findings and limits, for the study overall: The authors suggested that each seasonal influenza vaccination may recruit only a limited number of new T cells.

Libraries were made using RT-PCR. Instrument on record: Illumina HiSeq 2500. In TCRdb, the public reads were trimmed at Q25 with fastp and aligned with MiXCR, with productive beta chains retained. Merged by CDR3 protein, the rows form single entries marked with the most common genes and DNA. The sample includes under 550,000 distinct CDR3 sequences, with approximately 7.7% observed a single time. The ten largest clones add up to roughly 13% of the sample. The junction shows trimming of 8 bases on V and 7 bases on J, and the gene matches do not reach 11 bases of it. The CDR3 sequence holds 17 residues, the cysteine and phenylalanine included. The entry retains the CDR3 DNA only, 51 bases that are in frame from base 1. The germline V gene (reference sequence) yields LNHDA for CDR1 and SQIVND for CDR2.

The clonotype comes from a man between 50 and 70 years old who received an inactivated influenza vaccine. Donor details come from another sample of the same person, matched by shared clones. The input for sequencing was PBMCs from blood, taken 23 to 25 months after vaccination. The rearranged segments are TRBV19 and TRBJ2-1; 16 bases in between match TRBD2. The CDR3 here reads CASGGTSGGAFVNEQFF. The bases are TGTGCCAGTGGCGGGACTAGCGGGGGGGCCTTTGTGAATGAGCAGTTCTTC.